This T cell receptor (beta chain) was documented in a study of cytomegalovirus exposure and HLA in healthy donors. Study-wide context: About 85 million unique TCR sequences came from HLA-typed donors in an early release.

This clone has more than one count but fewer than ten. Its antigen is unidentified. PCR amplification relied on 60 Vbeta primers (plus 13 Jbeta primers). Data came from immunoSEQ multiplex PCR; TCRdb stores just in-frame clones and leaves some out. This sample carries over 200,000 clones, about 72% of them seen once, and the ten largest clones take less than 4.5%. The donors comprised healthy bone marrow donors. Findings and limits, study-wide: For most TCR beta V segments, an earlier analysis put the productive rate at about 87% or about 30% of the time. For TCR beta chains, V- and J-gene trimming was later linked to a missense DCLRE1C variant.

V lost 4 bases and J 1 base, leaving 11 bases between the germline ends. The CDR3 loop spans 14 amino acids. Germline CDR1 is SGHNT and CDR2 is YYREEE (reference sequence). This TCR was sampled from a male donor in good health and CMV-seronegative. The gene calls are TRBV5-4 and TRBJ1-2; tentative D call: TRBD1 (6 bases). Sequencing used PBMCs. The CDR3 DNA is TGTGCCAGCAGCCCAGGGGTTGGTAACTATGGCTACACCTTC. Translation gives CASSPGVGNYGYTF.